This passage covers 28 T cell receptor beta chains from one sample sequenced in a study of shared clonotypes between healthy human individuals. The data were produced by immunoSEQ multiplex PCR, yet TCRdb's version contains in-frame clones alone and is incomplete. The sample has fewer than 1.8 million clones, roughly 98.5% seen once. The material sequenced was naive CD4+ T cells sorted from blood. Subset here: CD45RA+ positively selected. The source of these receptors is a man aged 30 to 39 in good health.

The CDR3 DNA reads as TGTGCCAGCAGCCCCAGGGGGCGCCGGACTGAAGCTTTCTTT. The encoded protein is CASSPRGRRTEAFF. V usage is TRBV11-2 and J usage is TRBJ1-1; 8 nucleotides align to TRBD1. After removal of 5 bases from V and 5 bases from J, the junction contained 7 bases not matched to a gene. CDR1 is SGHAT, CDR2 FQNNGV, per germline. The length of the CDR3 is 14 residues.

V usage is TRBV28 and J usage is TRBJ2-3; D gene ambiguous. Germline-derived CDR1 and CDR2 are MDHEN and SYDVKM. Deletions cut 10 bases from V and 6 bases from J, with 29 bases between. The CDR3 spans 17 residues. As DNA, the CDR3 is TGTGCCACCATCTCGTGGCCTATCGGACCGGGTGGGGATACGCAGTATTTT. Its protein product is CATISWPIGPGGDTQYF.

The rearrangement links TRBV2 to TRBJ2-3; 8 nucleotides align to TRBD2. This CDR3 has 18 amino acids. The junction had 14 bases not matched to a gene; V was cut back by 6 bases and J by 0 bases. Germline CDR1 SNHLY, CDR2 FYNNEI. The CDR3 loop is CASRPLSGSKTSTDTQYF. CDR3 coding DNA: TGTGCCAGCAGGCCATTGAGCGGGAGTAAGACTAGCACAGATACGCAGTATTTT.

The CDR3 protein is CASSNRGPLRYGYTF. The CDR3 region has the DNA TGTGCCAGCAGTAACCGGGGCCCTCTTAGGTATGGCTACACCTTC. This chain connects TRBV28 to TRBJ1-2, with D perhaps matching TRBD1 (5 bases). The ends were cut back, 5 bases at V and 5 bases at J, with 18 bases in the middle. Per the germline V gene, CDR1 is MDHEN and CDR2 is SYDVKM. This CDR3 is 15 amino acids long.

The chain employs TRBV6-1 and TRBJ1-1; no clear D. Germline CDR1 reads MNHNS; CDR2 reads SASEGT. V lost 7 bases and J 7 bases, leaving 10 bases between the germline ends. CDR3 length: 11 residues. CDR3 amino acids: CASKIYDEAFF. The CDR3 DNA reads as TGTGCCAGCAAAATCTACGATGAAGCTTTCTTT.

The chain uses TRBV6-5 and TRBJ1-1; D call uncertain. V was shortened by 0 bases and J by 1 base, with 6 bases between the two germline ends. The length of the CDR3 is 14 residues. Germline CDR1 is MNHEY and CDR2 is SVGAGI. The CDR3 nucleotides are TGTGCCAGCAGTTACTCCCCAGGGAACACTGAAGCTTTCTTT. This sequence encodes CASSYSPGNTEAFF.

Comment on this clone: This specimen includes other DNA sequences encoding the same CDR3. The CDR3 bases are TGTGCCAGCAGCTTAACGACCTACGAGCAGTACTTC. It translates to CASSLTTYEQYF. V is TRBV7-9 and J is TRBJ2-7, with unresolved D. The germline CDR1 and CDR2 sequences are SEHNR and FQNEAQ (reference sequence). CDR3 length: 12 amino acids. V gave up 2 bases and J gave up 2 bases, with 4 bases separating them.

The chain couples TRBV29-1 to TRBJ2-2; a weak D match, TRBD2 (5 bases). V lost 7 bases and J lost 5, with 29 bases in between. Looked up from germline, CDR1 is SQVTM and CDR2 is ANQGSEA. This CDR3 comprises 18 residues. The CDR3 DNA sequence: TGCAGCGCGGGGTCGGTGGTAACAGAACATTTTCCGACCGGGGAGCTGTTTTTT. It codes for CSAGSVVTEHFPTGELFF.

The rearrangement uses TRBV6-4 and TRBJ2-1; TRBD2 agrees at 10 bases. Trimming took 7 bases from V and 2 from J; bases not matched to a gene: 5. The CDR3 length is 15 residues. Germline CDR1 is MRHNA and CDR2 is SNTAGT. CDR3 bases: TGTGCCAGCAAAAGGACTAGCGGTCCCTACAATGAGCAGTTCTTC. Its protein is CASKRTSGPYNEQFF.

The chain combines TRBV2 with TRBJ2-1, with 7 bases aligning to TRBD2. The CDR3 covers 15 residues. Germline-derived CDR1 and CDR2 are SNHLY and FYNNEI. V shed 8 bases and J 7 bases; nucleotides not matched to a gene: 14. CDR3 DNA: TGTGCCAGCGGGACCGGGACTACCGACGGAAATGAGCAGTTCTTC. It specifies CASGTGTTDGNEQFF.

V is TRBV5-4 and J is TRBJ2-7; D is ambiguous. This CDR3 has 13 amino acids. V dropped 1 base and J dropped 6 bases, with 11 bases sitting between them. Looked up from germline, CDR1 is SGHNT and CDR2 is YYREEE (reference sequence). The CDR3 here is CASSLRVSPEQYF. CDR3 coding DNA: TGTGCCAGCAGCTTGCGAGTTAGTCCCGAGCAGTACTTC.

With respect to this clone: Other DNA variants within this sample encode the same CDR3. The CDR3 nucleotides read TGTGCCAGCAGCCTACGTAGCGGGAGCTCCTACAATGAGCAGTTCTTC. Its protein product is CASSLRSGSSYNEQFF. The chain recombines TRBV7-9 with TRBJ2-1; 9 bases are a match to TRBD2. The CDR3 totals 16 residues. CDR1 and CDR2 (germline): SEHNR, FQNEAQ (reference sequence). V shed 5 bases, J shed 0 bases, and the junction held 5 bases outside the gene matches.

This sequence joins TRBV5-4 and TRBJ2-1, with 12 bases aligning to TRBD2. Germline V gene sequence: CDR1 SGHNT, CDR2 YYREEE (reference sequence). V shed 7 bases and J 7 bases; nucleotides not matched to a gene: 9. This CDR3 is built from 15 residues. CDR3 sequence reads: CASRSSGRARNEQFF. CDR3 in DNA: TGTGCCAGCCGTTCTAGCGGGAGGGCTCGGAATGAGCAGTTCTTC.

The gene calls are TRBV7-8 and TRBJ2-5; 8 bases are shared with TRBD1. Trimming removed 4 bases from V and 5 bases from J; junction bases left unmatched: 9. Germline CDR1 is SGHVS and CDR2 is FQNEAQ. The length of the CDR3 is 15 residues. CDR3 DNA: TGTGCCAGCAGCTCGTCAGGGGGCTTCGAGGAGACCCAGTACTTC. Translated: CASSSSGGFEETQYF.

The V and J genes are TRBV7-9 and TRBJ1-1; D call uncertain. V lost 5 bases to trimming and J lost 1 base, with 8 bases between them. The CDR3 spans 13 residues. Germline lookup yields CDR1 SEHNR and CDR2 FQNEAQ (reference sequence). In DNA, the CDR3 is TGTGCCAGCAGCCGGGGTAGGAACACTGAAGCTTTCTTT. It encodes CASSRGRNTEAFF.

This chain links TRBV28 with TRBJ2-7, with D tentatively TRBD2 (6 bases). The V and J ends lost 6 bases and 3 bases respectively, with 18 bases between them. The CDR3 has 15 amino acids. Germline V gene data show CDR1 as MDHEN and CDR2 as SYDVKM. The CDR3 loop reads CASRLGTGVDYEQYF. Here the CDR3 DNA reads TGTGCCAGCAGACTAGGGACGGGAGTGGACTACGAGCAGTACTTC.

This chain links TRBV10-3 with TRBJ2-7; D perhaps matches TRBD2 (7 bases). This CDR3 contains 15 residues. Germline V gene sequence: CDR1 ENHRY, CDR2 SYGVKD. V gave up 4 bases and J gave up 4 bases, with 17 bases separating them. This CDR3 reads CAISALGGGEYEQYF. The CDR3 DNA is TGTGCCATCAGTGCACTCGGCGGGGGCGAATACGAGCAGTACTTC.

The genes are TRBV9 and TRBJ2-3, with D uncertain. Trimming removed 0 bases from V and 2 bases from J, with 7 bases in between. CDR1 is SGDLS, CDR2 YYNGEE, per germline. The CDR3 totals 14 residues. CDR3 coding DNA: TGTGCCAGCAGCGTAGAGTTAGTCACAGATACGCAGTATTTT. This encodes CASSVELVTDTQYF.

Comments on this clone: Other nucleotide sequences in the sample specify the same CDR3. This chain connects TRBV6-5 to TRBJ2-7; the D gene could be TRBD1 or TRBD2 (5 bases each). Germline values: CDR1 MNHEY, CDR2 SVGAGI. This CDR3 spans 11 amino acids. Trimming stripped 6 bases from V and 7 bases from J, with 10 bases between. CDR3 sequence (DNA): TGTGCCAGCAGCCCCGGGACGGAGCAGTACTTC. Amino acids: CASSPGTEQYF.

About this clone: This same CDR3 is encoded by further DNA sequences in the sample. This rearrangement joins TRBV7-2 to TRBJ2-7; D might be TRBD1 (5 bases). Germline assignment: CDR1 SGHTA and CDR2 FQGNSA. Between the trimmed V and J ends, which lost 0 bases and 5 bases, there was a span of 8 bases. The CDR3 totals 13 residues. This chain's CDR3 is CASSLAQGHEQYF. The CDR3 DNA sequence: TGTGCCAGCAGCTTAGCTCAGGGCCACGAGCAGTACTTC.

This chain joins TRBV6-1 and TRBJ1-5; D ambiguous. There are 15 residues in the CDR3. Per germline, CDR1 MNHNS and CDR2 SASEGT. Trimming shortened V by 0 bases and J by 3 bases, and 9 bases separated the two germline ends. The CDR3 reads CASSEARGNNQPQHF. For the CDR3, the DNA is TGTGCCAGCAGTGAAGCGCGTGGGAACAATCAGCCCCAGCATTTT.

This chain uses TRBV4-3 with TRBJ2-1; 8 nucleotides match TRBD2. Germline values: CDR1 LGHNA, CDR2 YSLEER. This CDR3 is 15 amino acids long. With 2 bases clipped from V and 9 bases from J, the junction kept 9 bases outside the gene matches. CDR3 sequence (DNA): TGCGCCAGCAGCCAACGTTCCGGACTAGCTCGTGAGCAGTTCTTC. Translated: CASSQRSGLAREQFF.

The V call is TRBV25-1, the J call TRBJ1-2, with 9 bases aligning to TRBD1. The germline gives CDR1 MGHDK, CDR2 SYGVNS. V lost 4 bases, J lost 7 bases, and 7 bases stayed unmatched. The CDR3 extends over 14 amino acids. CDR3 nucleotide sequence: TGTGCCAGCAGTGCCGGGACAGGGTTTCGTGGCTACACCTTC. The encoded protein is CASSAGTGFRGYTF.

The CDR3 here is CASSLRFDRGPGNTIYF. CDR3 nucleotides: TGTGCCAGCAGCTTACGATTCGACAGGGGGCCTGGAAACACCATATATTTT. V gene TRBV11-2 combines with J gene TRBJ1-3, with TRBD1 matching over 10 bases. Germline lookup yields CDR1 SGHAT and CDR2 FQNNGV. J lost 2 bases, V lost 2 bases, and 6 bases had no gene match. The CDR3 sequence is 17 residues long.

The J gene is TRBJ1-1, the V gene TRBV29-1; the D is unclear. Looked up from germline, CDR1 is SQVTM and CDR2 is ANQGSEA. V was cut by 4 bases and J by 1 base, with 7 bases left in between. This CDR3 region has 12 residues. CDR3 bases: TGCAGCGTTGGTCAGCCGAACACTGAAGCTTTCTTT. As protein: CSVGQPNTEAFF.

The V gene is TRBV9, the J gene TRBJ2-1, with 10 positions matching TRBD2. The germline gives CDR1 SGDLS, CDR2 YYNGEE. The junction had 10 bases not matched to a gene; V was cut back by 2 bases and J by 2 bases. The CDR3 has 18 residues. The CDR3 region is CASSVRGASGSAYNEQFF. In DNA form, the CDR3 reads TGTGCCAGCAGCGTTCGGGGGGCTAGCGGGAGTGCCTACAATGAGCAGTTCTTC.

The chain is built from TRBV4-1 and TRBJ1-5, with 10 bases fitting TRBD1. Trimming removed 6 bases from V and 7 bases from J; junction bases left unmatched: 9. The CDR3 is 15 residues long. CDR1 is MGHRA and CDR2 is YSYEKL in the germline V gene. The chain's CDR3 is CASSDRDRGGQPQHF. Here the CDR3 DNA reads TGCGCCAGCAGTGACCGGGACAGGGGTGGACAGCCCCAGCATTTT.

This rearrangement joins TRBV29-1 to TRBJ2-5, with 10 bases matching TRBD1. Germline loops: CDR1 SQVTM, CDR2 ANQGSEA. The CDR3 covers 12 residues. V dropped 8 bases and J dropped 7; count of bases not matched to a gene: 7. The CDR3 region is CSLGQGRGTQYF. CDR3 bases: TGCAGCCTGGGACAGGGGCGGGGGACCCAGTACTTC.